This entry lists 25 T cell receptor beta chains sequenced from one sample in a study of blood T cell repertoires in COVID-19. Data came from immunoSEQ multiplex PCR; TCRdb stores just in-frame clones and leaves some out. The sample yields fewer than 300,000 clones, over 75% seen once. The specimen sequenced was peripheral blood. These receptors were collected from a human donor in a cohort sampled during active COVID-19.

The chain recombines TRBV5-1 with TRBJ2-1; the match to TRBD2 covers 16 bases. The V gene's germline CDR1 is SGHRS and CDR2 YFSETQ. Trimming at V came to 9 bases and at J to 10 bases, leaving 13 bases not matched to a gene. The CDR3 loop spans 16 amino acids. The chain's CDR3 is CATGTSGRAEAAEQFF. In nucleotides, the CDR3 is TGCGCCACCGGGACTAGCGGGAGGGCCGAGGCTGCAGAGCAGTTCTTC.

This clone has more than one count but fewer than ten. The chain uses TRBV5-1 and TRBJ1-5; a weak D match, TRBD1 (5 bases). Germline-derived CDR1 and CDR2 are SGHRS and YFSETQ. Trimming took off 0 bases at V and 6 bases at J, with 10 bases between the two ends. The CDR3 runs 14 residues. This CDR3 is CASSLDGAGQPQHF. CDR3 DNA sequence: TGCGCCAGCAGCTTGGATGGGGCAGGTCAGCCCCAGCATTTT. The whole variable domain, remainder taken from reference TRBV5-1 and TRBJ1-5, is KAGVTQTPRYLIKTRGQQVTLSCSPISGHRSVSWYQQTPGQGLQFLFEYFSETQRNKGNFPGRFSGRQFSNSRSEMNVSTLELGDSALYLCASSLDGAGQPQHFGDGTRLSIL.

The chain uses TRBV11-2 and TRBJ2-1; TRBD1 matches 7 bases. CDR3 length: 18 amino acids. Germline V gives CDR1 SGHAT, CDR2 FQNNGV. J lost 0 bases, V lost 2 bases, and 10 bases had no gene match. CDR3 sequence (DNA): TGTGCCAGCAGCTTATACAGGGGCCTTGGGATCTCCTACAATGAGCAGTTCTTC. Its translation is CASSLYRGLGISYNEQFF.

The chain is built from TRBV3-1 (or the pseudogene TRBV3-2) and TRBJ2-7, with 8 nucleotides matching TRBD2. The CDR3 has 15 residues. V gave up 0 bases and J gave up 5 bases; unmatched junction bases: 6. Germline V gene sequence: CDR1 LGHDT, CDR2 YNNKEL (reference sequence). The CDR3 region has the DNA TGTGCCAGCAGCCAAGATGTCCAGCGGGGGAACGAGCAGTACTTC. This translates into CASSQDVQRGNEQYF.

The chain carries TRBV9 and TRBJ2-7; 9 bases are a match to TRBD1. CDR1 and CDR2 (germline): SGDLS, YYNGEE. The length of the CDR3 is 19 residues. V lost 3 bases and J lost 0; bases outside the gene matches: 16. CDR3 bases: TGTGCCAGCAGCGCCAGCCAGGACAGGGGCCCACAAGCCTCCTACGAGCAGTACTTC. It translates to CASSASQDRGPQASYEQYF.

This clone was recorded only once. This sequence joins TRBV4-3 and TRBJ1-2, with a possible D match to TRBD1 (6 bases). CDR3 length equals 15 residues. The V end lost 0 bases, the J end lost 2 bases, and 10 bases lay between the germline ends. The germline gives CDR1 LGHNA, CDR2 YSLEER. CDR3 sequence: CASSQEFTGNYGYTF. Written as DNA, the CDR3 is TGCGCCAGCAGCCAAGAATTTACAGGGAACTATGGCTACACCTTC.

The chain links TRBV29-1 to TRBJ2-3; D might be TRBD1 (6 bases). The CDR3 has 11 residues. Deletions cut 8 bases from V and 8 bases from J, with 14 bases between. Germline lookup yields CDR1 SQVTM and CDR2 ANQGSEA. The CDR3 DNA is TGCAGCTTTAGGGGGAGCGCTACGCAGTATTTT. Protein sequence: CSFRGSATQYF.

This rearrangement joins TRBV4-2 to TRBJ2-7; the match to TRBD1 covers 9 bases. Unmatched junction bases numbered 4, after V lost 4 bases and J lost 3 bases. CDR1 LGHNA and CDR2 YNFKEQ come from the germline V gene. This CDR3 contains 14 residues. The CDR3 DNA follows: TGTGCCAGCAGCCTTGGGGACAGGGACTACGAGCAGTACTTC. Translating gives CASSLGDRDYEQYF.

Comments on this clone: The identical CDR3 is also encoded by other nucleotide sequences in the sample. This chain uses TRBV29-1 with TRBJ2-2; 7 bases line up with TRBD1. The V and J ends lost 6 bases and 0 bases, in that order; junction bases with no gene match: 4. This CDR3 is 14 amino acids long. Germline CDR1 reads SQVTM; CDR2 reads ANQGSEA. The CDR3 coding sequence is TGCAGCGTCAGGGACAGAGCGAACACCGGGGAGCTGTTTTTT. Translation gives CSVRDRANTGELFF.

The V call is TRBV3-1 (or the pseudogene TRBV3-2), the J call TRBJ1-2, with D perhaps TRBD1 (6 bases). In germline, CDR1 is LGHDT, CDR2 YNNKEL (reference sequence). Trimming removed 0 bases from V and 0 bases from J, with 20 bases in between. There are 19 residues in the CDR3. The CDR3, as DNA: TGTGCCAGCAGCCAAGACCCCATTGCGGACAGAGGGACTAACTATGGCTACACCTTC. It specifies CASSQDPIADRGTNYGYTF.

CDR3 protein: CASSFLSYEQYF. The CDR3 DNA reads TGTGCCAGCAGCTTCTTATCCTACGAGCAGTACTTC. The J gene is TRBJ2-7, the V gene TRBV5-6; unclear D gene. Germline V CDR1 and CDR2: SGHDT, YYEEEE. This CDR3 is 12 amino acids long. Trimming cost V 2 bases and J 1 base, with 4 bases left between them.

The chain uses TRBV5-1 and TRBJ2-7; 7 bases match TRBD1. Unmatched junction bases numbered 7, after V lost 3 bases and J lost 4 bases. CDR1 and CDR2 (germline): SGHRS, YFSETQ. There are 14 residues in the CDR3. The CDR3 loop is CASSWGTEAYEQYF. The CDR3 DNA sequence: TGCGCCAGCAGCTGGGGGACAGAAGCTTACGAGCAGTACTTC. Full variable domain (rest looked up from reference TRBV5-1 and TRBJ2-7): KAGVTQTPRYLIKTRGQQVTLSCSPISGHRSVSWYQQTPGQGLQFLFEYFSETQRNKGNFPGRFSGRQFSNSRSEMNVSTLELGDSALYLCASSWGTEAYEQYFGPGTRLTVT.

V gene TRBV25-1 combines with J gene TRBJ1-5, with 11 positions matching TRBD1. The V segment lost 6 bases and the J segment 7 bases; nucleotides outside the gene matches: 5. The CDR3 is 14 amino acids. In germline, CDR1 is MGHDK, CDR2 SYGVNS. The CDR3 sequence is CASRGTGGRQPQHF. The CDR3, as DNA: TGTGCCAGCAGGGGGACAGGGGGAAGACAGCCCCAGCATTTT.

The chain links TRBV6-2 or TRBV6-3 to TRBJ1-2; D remains unclear. Looked up from germline, CDR1 is MNHEY and CDR2 is SVGEGT. V was shortened by 2 bases and J by 6 bases, with 10 bases between the two germline ends. The CDR3 has 13 amino acids. CDR3 sequence: CASSYGREDGYTF. In nucleotides, the CDR3 is TGTGCCAGCAGTTACGGCCGGGAAGATGGCTACACCTTC.

The V gene is TRBV2, the J gene TRBJ1-1; the D gene is possibly TRBD1 (6 bases). Germline V CDR1 and CDR2: SNHLY, FYNNEI. V lost 7 bases, J lost 8 bases, and 11 bases lay in between. The CDR3 length is 11 residues. The CDR3: CASITGPEAFF. CDR3 bases: TGTGCCAGCATTACAGGGCCGGAAGCTTTCTTT.

The chain has TRBV12-3 or TRBV12-4 and TRBJ2-2, with no clear D. CDR3 length: 12 residues. Trimming pared 5 bases from V and 5 bases from J, leaving 6 bases between. The CDR3 sequence: CASSPGTGELFF. CDR3 nucleotides: TGTGCCAGCAGTCCCGGGACCGGGGAGCTGTTTTTT.

This clone appeared a few times. The rearrangement links TRBV27 to TRBJ1-6; D unresolved. Germline V gene lookup returns CDR1 MNHEY and CDR2 SMNVEV (reference sequence). The CDR3 sequence is 17 residues long. V was pared by 3 bases and J by 0 bases, with 12 bases between. The CDR3 DNA is TGTGCCAGCAGTTTTGCGAGTCGATTCTCCTATAATTCACCCCTCCACTTT. It translates to CASSFASRFSYNSPLHF.

This sequence joins TRBV7-9 and TRBJ1-2; 11 bases are shared with TRBD1. The junction had 3 bases not matched to a gene; V was cut back by 4 bases and J by 2 bases. CDR3 size: 15 residues. The germline V gene has CDR1 SEHNR and CDR2 FQNEAQ (reference sequence). The CDR3 DNA reads TGTGCCAGCAGCTCCCGGGACAGGGGGAACTATGGCTACACCTTC. It is translated as CASSSRDRGNYGYTF.

This clone was counted between two and nine times. This chain uses TRBV7-6 with TRBJ1-5; D might be TRBD1 (6 bases). The CDR3 is made up of 20 amino acids. V was shortened by 3 bases and J by 1 base, with 25 bases between the two germline ends. In germline, CDR1 is SGHVS, CDR2 FNYEAQ. CDR3 sequence: CASSFAGTLSTFSSNQPQHF. The CDR3 DNA reads as TGTGCCAGCAGCTTTGCCGGGACACTCTCTACCTTTAGCAGCAATCAGCCCCAGCATTTT. Together with reference TRBV7-6 and TRBJ1-5, the CDR3 gives the full variable domain: GAGVSQSPRYKVTKRGQDVALRCDPISGHVSLYWYRQALGQGPEFLTYFNYEAQQDKSGLPNDRFSAERPEGSISTLTIQRTEQRDSAMYRCASSFAGTLSTFSSNQPQHFGDGTRLSIL.

The rearrangement joins TRBV6-6 to TRBJ1-5; D is undetermined. The CDR3 runs to 15 residues. Trimming left V 6 bases short and J 3 bases short, with 15 bases between. Germline V CDR1 and CDR2: MNHNY, SVGAGI (reference sequence). CDR3 coding DNA: TGTGCCAGCAGCCAGGTAGAAAGGAACAATCAGCCCCAGCATTTT. Residues: CASSQVERNNQPQHF.

V usage is TRBV5-4 and J usage is TRBJ2-3; 15 nucleotides agree with TRBD2. The CDR3 is 18 amino acids. V lost 4 bases, J lost 4 bases, and 10 bases stayed unmatched. CDR1 is SGHNT and CDR2 is YYREEE in the germline V gene (reference sequence). The CDR3 is CASSLPQGLAGGPDTQYF. CDR3 sequence (DNA): TGTGCCAGCAGCCTCCCCCAGGGACTAGCGGGGGGTCCAGATACGCAGTATTTT.

J is TRBJ2-1 and V is TRBV20-1, with 9 bases fitting TRBD2. The trim removed 3 bases at V and 8 bases at J, leaving 11 bases unmatched. Germline lookup yields CDR1 DFQATT and CDR2 SNEGSKA (reference sequence). The CDR3 length is 15 residues. CDR3 sequence (DNA): TGCAGTGCTAGTCTTCGGGGCGGGGGGGCCGATGAGCAGTTCTTC. Its translation is CSASLRGGGADEQFF.

This clone is a singleton in its sample. DNA of the CDR3: TGTGCCAGCAGCTTGGCTAGCGGGGGCTCCCAGTACTTC. Protein sequence: CASSLASGGSQYF. The chain joins TRBV13 to TRBJ2-5; 10 bases match TRBD2. This CDR3 contains 13 residues. V lost 3 bases, J lost 9 bases, and 4 bases stayed unmatched. CDR1 PRHDT and CDR2 FYEKMQ come from the germline V gene (reference sequence).

This clone was counted a few times. The V and J genes are TRBV14 and TRBJ1-2; D unclear. Deletions cut 2 bases from V and 5 bases from J, with 9 bases between. CDR1 is SGHDN, CDR2 FVKESK, per germline. The CDR3 is 13 amino acids. The DNA for the CDR3 is TGTGCCAGCAGCCAACAAATGGAGTATGGCTACACCTTC. Its protein is CASSQQMEYGYTF.

The rearrangement uses TRBV6-5 and TRBJ2-7; D may be TRBD2 (6 bases). V lost 0 bases and J 4 bases, leaving 13 bases between the germline ends. The germline gives CDR1 MNHEY, CDR2 SVGAGI. The CDR3 sequence is 15 residues long. The CDR3 sequence: CASSYSSAGSYEQYF. The CDR3 nucleotides are TGTGCCAGCAGTTACTCGAGTGCGGGAAGTTACGAGCAGTACTTC.